This T cell receptor beta chain came from a study of cytomegalovirus exposure and HLA in healthy donors. It was with 60 Vbeta and 13 Jbeta primers that the PCR ran. In the study's own analysis: In a later analysis, the count reached 82 million or so unique TCR beta chains, with around 11 million shared. Assay used: immunoSEQ multiplex PCR; TCRdb lists only in-frame clones, some missing. That table gives V, J and clone size, and the DNA gave D and trimming. The sample lists tens of thousands of clones; 77% were seen once. The CDR3 runs to 14 residues. The V and J ends lost 1 base and 4 bases, in that order; junction bases with no gene match: 1. Germline CDR1 is MGHRA and CDR2 is YSYEKL.

The sequence came from a man aged 50-59 years in good health and CMV-seropositive. The rearrangement links TRBV4-1 to TRBJ1-5; 7 nucleotides align to TRBD1. What was sequenced was PBMCs. The CDR3 here is CASSQAGGNQPQHF. The CDR3 DNA sequence: TGCGCCAGCAGCCAAGCAGGGGGAAATCAGCCCCAGCATTTT.